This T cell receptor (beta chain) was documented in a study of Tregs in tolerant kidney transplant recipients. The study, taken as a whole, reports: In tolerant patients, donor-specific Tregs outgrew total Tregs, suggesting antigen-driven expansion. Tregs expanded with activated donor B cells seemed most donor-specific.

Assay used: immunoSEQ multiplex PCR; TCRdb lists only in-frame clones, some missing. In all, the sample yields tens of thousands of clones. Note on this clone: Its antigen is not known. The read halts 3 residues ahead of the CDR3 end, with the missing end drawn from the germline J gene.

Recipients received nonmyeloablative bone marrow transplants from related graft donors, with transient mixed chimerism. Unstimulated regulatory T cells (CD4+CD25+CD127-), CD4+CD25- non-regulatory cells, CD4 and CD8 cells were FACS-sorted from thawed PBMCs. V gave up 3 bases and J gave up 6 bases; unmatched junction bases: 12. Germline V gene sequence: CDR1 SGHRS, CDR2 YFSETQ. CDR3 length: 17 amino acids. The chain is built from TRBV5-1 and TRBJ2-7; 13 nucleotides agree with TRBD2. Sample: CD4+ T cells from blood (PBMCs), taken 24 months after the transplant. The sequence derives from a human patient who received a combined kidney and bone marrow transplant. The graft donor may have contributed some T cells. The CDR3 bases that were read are TGCGCCAGCAGCTCGAGGACTAGCGGGAGAATTGGGAGCGAG. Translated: CASSSRTSGRIGSE. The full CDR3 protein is CASSSRTSGRIGSEQYF.